This entry features one T cell receptor (beta chain) sequence. Its antigen is not yet known. No base quality information exists; no much larger clone differs at one position. The data originate from a study of immune evolution from preneoplasia to lung adenocarcinoma (dated by TCRdb to the early 2020s). Turning to the overall study: No AAH lesions showed HLA loss of heterozygosity, compared with 7% of AIS, approximately 15% of MIA and around 30% of ADC lesions. The study profiled immune contexture across lung adenocarcinoma precursors and invasive adenocarcinoma using immune gene expression, TCR sequencing and multiplex immunofluorescence. Resected precursor lesions (AAH, AIS, MIA) and invasive adenocarcinomas were compared against paired morphologically normal lung tissue. Sample size was determined by specimen availability and not by a prior power calculation. The immune data were combined with whole exome sequencing and methylation data from the same cohort of nodules. A total of under 60 patients with pulmonary nodules who underwent surgical resection were included in the overall cohort. A total of approximately 56 patients contributed TCR sequencing data. It was reported in the study that about 100 samples were used for TCR sequencing. POLYSOLVER was used to infer Class I HLA alleles from exome data, and LOHHLA was used to detect allele-specific HLA loss.

Between the mid-2010s and the late 2010s, the patients underwent resection in either Japan or China. The histologic diagnosis of each case was independently confirmed on H&E slides by two lung cancer pathologists. Premalignant or tumor cells were enriched for nucleic acid extraction by macro-dissection performed after pathologic assessment. FFPE tissue was used for DNA isolation with the AllPrep DNA/RNA FFPE Kit. The immunoSEQ hsTCRbeta Kit was used to sequence TCR beta CDR3 regions from DNA. From the authors' description of their analysis: The ImmunoSEQ Analyzer was used to analyse the TCR sequencing data. T cell clonality was defined as 1 minus Pielou's evenness, calculated on productive rearrangements. T cell diversity was measured with the inverse Simpson index on productive templates. T cell density was TCR beta template counts normalized to usable DNA, estimated by amplifying and sequencing housekeeping genes. Two-sided Kruskal-Wallis tests were used to compare TCR metrics across histologic stages. TCRdb carries this immuneACCESS record with in-frame sequences only. Its versions omit some clonotypes, under half of them owing to an unresolved V gene in the studies checked, with the rest unexplained. From that table come the V and J calls and clone size; the DNA was used to work out D and trimming. Across this sample there are 10,000 to 13,000 clones, with roughly 80% seen only once. The leading ten clones occupy around 3.5% of the sample.

The investigation overall reported the following: Clonality was highest in normal lung, while later-stage lesions appeared to have lower clonality but higher T cell density and diversity. Normal lung had the highest top T cell clone frequencies, and these frequencies appeared to fall progressively from AAH through AIS, MIA and invasive adenocarcinoma. The findings reflected association rather than direct causation, and larger cohorts with long-term follow-up and longitudinal biopsies were considered necessary. KRAS-mutant nodules showed the highest T cell clonality compared with EGFR-mutant or double wild-type lesions. Because all patients were from Japan and China, applicability to Western populations was uncertain.

This sequence was found in a person between 70 and 80 years old with lung adenocarcinoma. The source material was FFPE minimally invasive lung adenocarcinoma tissue. The cell subset or site label, read with the paper, signifies: micro-invasive lung adenocarcinoma (MIA).

The CDR3 reads as follows: CASSRTDSNQPQHF. The nucleotides read TGTGCCAGCTCAAGGACAGATAGCAATCAGCCCCAGCATTTT. The rearranged segments are TRBV18 and TRBJ1-5; TRBD1 is perhaps the D gene, given 6 matching bases. The germline V gene sets CDR1 to KGHSH and CDR2 to LQKENI. V loses 5 bases, J loses 0 bases, and the germline ends lie 8 bases apart. Its CDR3 holds 14 amino acids, cysteine through phenylalanine. The retained sequence is limited to the CDR3, 42 bases, with the frame set at the first base.